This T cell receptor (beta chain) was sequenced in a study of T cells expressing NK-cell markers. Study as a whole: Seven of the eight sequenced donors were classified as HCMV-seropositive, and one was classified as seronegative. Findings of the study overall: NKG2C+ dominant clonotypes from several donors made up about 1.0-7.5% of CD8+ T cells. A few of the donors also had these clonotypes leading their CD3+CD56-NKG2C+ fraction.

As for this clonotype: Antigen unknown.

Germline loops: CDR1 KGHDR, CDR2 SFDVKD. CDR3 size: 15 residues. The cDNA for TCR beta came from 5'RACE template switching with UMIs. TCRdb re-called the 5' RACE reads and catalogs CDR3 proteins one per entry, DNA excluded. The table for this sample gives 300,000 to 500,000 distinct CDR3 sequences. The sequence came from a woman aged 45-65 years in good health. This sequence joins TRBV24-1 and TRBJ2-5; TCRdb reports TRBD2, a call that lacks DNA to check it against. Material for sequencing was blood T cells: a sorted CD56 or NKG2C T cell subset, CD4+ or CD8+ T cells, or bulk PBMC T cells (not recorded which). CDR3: CATSGLAGVMETQYF.